This is a list of T cell receptor beta chains from one sample in a study of blood T cell repertoires in COVID-19. The table came from immunoSEQ multiplex PCR; TCRdb's copy has only in-frame clones and leaves some out. The table records roughly 150,000 clones, around 90% of them present only once. Sequenced material: peripheral blood. Every receptor here comes from a human donor in a cohort sampled during active COVID-19. CDR3s leave out the opening cysteine and the closing phenylalanine or tryptophan.

ASSLPGGWDTQY	TRBV11-2	12	TRBJ2-3
ASRQGPRSEQY	TRBV28	11	TRBJ2-7
ASSQVYQETQY	TRBV4-1	11	TRBJ2-5
ASRSTGLNTEAF	TRBV6-5	12	TRBJ1-1
ASSQGGEIGTYEQY	TRBV28	14	TRBJ2-7
SAGTGMDTEAF	TRBV29-1	11	TRBJ1-1
ASSTDRRGYGYT	TRBV14	12	TRBJ1-2
ASSLGQGNPGNTIY	TRBV28	14	TRBJ1-3
ASSYSRGLDTQY	TRBV6-6	12	TRBJ2-3
ASSQEARAAPNYGYT	TRBV4-1	15	TRBJ1-2
ACSGAGFYEQY	TRBV30	11	TRBJ2-7
ASTSGEGSTEAF	TRBV3-1/TRBV3-2	12	TRBJ1-1
SVRLAEPLF	TRBV29-1	9	TRBJ2-1
ASSQMDRESSYEQY	TRBV7-9	14	TRBJ2-7
ASSLGGLETQY	TRBV28	11	TRBJ2-5
ASSSVPTPTNEKLF	TRBV5-6	14	TRBJ1-4
ASSKGGGRTDTQY	TRBV21-1	13	TRBJ2-3
ASSSWVGDQPQH	TRBV7-2	12	TRBJ1-5
ASSMIRGSPLH	TRBV19	11	TRBJ1-6
ASSHTGPNSPLH	TRBV3-1/TRBV3-2	12	TRBJ1-6
AWRDRVWRTNEKLF	TRBV30	14	TRBJ1-4
ASSVGPAGAYEQY	TRBV9	13	TRBJ2-7
ASSRVGEGYEQY	TRBV19	12	TRBJ2-7
AISDAGRYEQY	TRBV10-3	11	TRBJ2-7
ASRASTGNEQY	TRBV19	11	TRBJ2-7
ASSLLGANEKLF	TRBV7-9	12	TRBJ1-4
ASRGTGLYEQY	TRBV6-6	11	TRBJ2-7
ASSFPPGGGSRDGYT	TRBV28	15	TRBJ1-2
ASSQDVAVSSYEQY	TRBV3-1/TRBV3-2	14	TRBJ2-7
ASSSGLASDTQY	TRBV7-3	12	TRBJ2-3
ASTTAGATDTQY	TRBV27	12	TRBJ2-3
ASSLLRQGRPETQY	TRBV28	14	TRBJ2-5
ASSPRAGTVYGYT	TRBV6-5	13	TRBJ1-2
ASGGAGGDTIY	TRBV30	11	TRBJ1-3
ASSIRQGNQPQH	TRBV19	12	TRBJ1-5
ATSNRDRGVSNQPQH	TRBV15	15	TRBJ1-5
ASSFNRGRDSPLH	TRBV28	13	TRBJ1-6
ASSPTGGMNTEAF	TRBV6-6	13	TRBJ1-1
ASSLERAPGRTDTQY	TRBV7-8	15	TRBJ2-3
ASSKDRGPDGGYT	TRBV5-1	13	TRBJ1-2
ASSLEGAQETQY	TRBV7-9	12	TRBJ2-5
ASSPPRGAPVETQY	TRBV18	14	TRBJ2-5